The 3 T cell receptor beta chains below come from one sample, sequenced in a study of early T cells in non-severe SARS-CoV-2 infection. TCRdb re-called the 5' RACE reads through MiXCR, storing one row per CDR3 protein. The sample consists of tens of thousands of distinct CDR3 sequences, roughly 10% of them appearing once. Sequenced sample: whole blood. The receptor source for this set is an adult who was a healthcare worker with PCR-confirmed SARS-CoV-2 infection or an uninfected control (not recorded which).

The chain is built from TRBV20-1 and TRBJ2-7; 11 positions match TRBD1. This CDR3 has 20 amino acids. Germline lookup yields CDR1 DFQATT and CDR2 SNEGSKA (reference sequence). With V trimmed by 0 bases and J by 4 bases, 20 bases remained unmatched. The CDR3 bases are TGCAGTGCTAGAGATAGGGTAGGACAGGGGGCAAGAGGTGAACTTTACGAGCAGTACTTC. This translates into CSARDRVGQGARGELYEQYF.

The V gene is TRBV15, the J gene TRBJ2-1; 9 bases map to TRBD1. This CDR3 has 16 residues. V shed 2 bases and J 7 bases; nucleotides not matched to a gene: 9. The V gene's germline CDR1 is LNHNV and CDR2 YYDKDF (reference sequence). The CDR3 sequence: CATSRNPGQGKNEQFF. DNA of the CDR3: TGTGCCACCAGCAGAAATCCGGGACAGGGTAAGAATGAGCAGTTCTTC.

The chain joins TRBV28 to TRBJ2-1, with 9 bases lining up with TRBD1. The length of the CDR3 is 14 residues. Germline V CDR1 and CDR2: MDHEN, SYDVKM. V shed 7 bases and J 8 bases; nucleotides not matched to a gene: 9. CDR3 sequence: CASISGTGFDEQFF. In nucleotides, the CDR3 is TGTGCCAGCATATCCGGGACAGGGTTCGATGAGCAGTTCTTC.